The T cell receptor beta chain described here comes from a study of shared clonotypes between healthy human individuals. Study conclusions and caveats: Clonotypes shared by all four donors outscored non-shared clonotypes in generation probability. Naive subsets usually exceeded memory subsets in estimated richness.

Comments on this clone: What it binds is unknown.

Authors' processing steps: Because ImmunoSEQ provided only junction sequences with no quality scores, the filtering differed. Generated by immunoSEQ multiplex PCR, the TCRdb table keeps only in-frame clones and is missing some. For V, J and clone size, that table is used; D and trimming come from the DNA. The repertoire includes 2 million to 3 million clones, around 94% of them detected once, and more than 0.12% sits in the top ten. V lost 0 bases and J lost 6; bases outside the gene matches: 7. Germline V gives CDR1 MNHEY, CDR2 SVGAGI. CDR3 size: 15 residues. The sample consisted of naive CD4+ T cells sorted from blood. Subset defined: CD45RA+ positively selected. The sequence was collected from a young man in good health. The chain joins TRBV6-5 to TRBJ2-7, with 8 nucleotides matching TRBD2. CDR3 nucleotides: TGTGCCAGCAGTTACTCAGAGAGGACTAGCAGCGAGCAGTACTTC. Its translation: CASSYSERTSSEQYF.